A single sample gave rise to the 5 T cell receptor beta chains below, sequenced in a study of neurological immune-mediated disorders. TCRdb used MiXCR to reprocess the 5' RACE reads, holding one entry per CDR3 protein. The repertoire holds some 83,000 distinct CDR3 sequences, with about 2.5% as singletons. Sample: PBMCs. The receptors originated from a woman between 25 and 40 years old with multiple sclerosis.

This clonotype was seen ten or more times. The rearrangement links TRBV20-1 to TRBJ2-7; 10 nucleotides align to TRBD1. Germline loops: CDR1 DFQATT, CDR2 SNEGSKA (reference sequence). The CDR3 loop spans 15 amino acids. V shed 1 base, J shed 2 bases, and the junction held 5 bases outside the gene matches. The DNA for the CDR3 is TGCAGTGCTAGAGGGGACAGGGGTCTAACCTACGAGCAGTACTTC. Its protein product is CSARGDRGLTYEQYF.

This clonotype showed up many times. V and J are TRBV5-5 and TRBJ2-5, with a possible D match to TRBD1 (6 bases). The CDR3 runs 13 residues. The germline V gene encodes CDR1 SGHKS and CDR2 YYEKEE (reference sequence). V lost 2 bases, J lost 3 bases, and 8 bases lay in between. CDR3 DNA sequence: TGTGCCAGCAGCTTCCGGACAGAAGAGACCCAGTACTTC. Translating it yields CASSFRTEETQYF.

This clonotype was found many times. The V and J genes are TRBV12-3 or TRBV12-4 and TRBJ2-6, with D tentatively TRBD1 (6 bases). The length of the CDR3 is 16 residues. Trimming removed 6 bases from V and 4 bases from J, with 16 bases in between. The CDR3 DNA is TGTGCCAGCAGGGGTCCAGGGGATAAGGGGGCCAACGTCCTGACTTTC. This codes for CASRGPGDKGANVLTF.

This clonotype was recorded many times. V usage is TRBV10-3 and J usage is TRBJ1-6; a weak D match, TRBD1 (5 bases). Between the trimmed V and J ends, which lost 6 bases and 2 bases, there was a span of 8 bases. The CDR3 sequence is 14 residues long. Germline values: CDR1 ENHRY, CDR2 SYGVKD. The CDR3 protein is CAIRGATYNSPLHF. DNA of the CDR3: TGTGCCATCAGAGGGGCAACCTATAATTCACCCCTCCACTTT.

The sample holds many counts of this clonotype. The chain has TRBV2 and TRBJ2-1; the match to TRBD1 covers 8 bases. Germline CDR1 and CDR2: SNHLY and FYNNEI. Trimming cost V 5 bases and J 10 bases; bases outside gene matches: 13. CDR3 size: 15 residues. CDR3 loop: CASSRTGKQGSEQFF. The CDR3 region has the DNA TGTGCCAGCAGTCGGACAGGGAAGCAAGGTTCGGAGCAGTTCTTC.